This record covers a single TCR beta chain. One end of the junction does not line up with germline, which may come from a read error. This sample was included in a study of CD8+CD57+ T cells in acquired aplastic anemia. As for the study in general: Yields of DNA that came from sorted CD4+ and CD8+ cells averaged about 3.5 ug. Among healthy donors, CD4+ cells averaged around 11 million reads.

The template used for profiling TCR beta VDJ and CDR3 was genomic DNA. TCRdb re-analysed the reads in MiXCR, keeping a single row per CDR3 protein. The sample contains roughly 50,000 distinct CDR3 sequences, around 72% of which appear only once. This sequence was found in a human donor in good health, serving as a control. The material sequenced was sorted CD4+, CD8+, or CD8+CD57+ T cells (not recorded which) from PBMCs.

The CDR3 spells CASSESTGRSCF. In DNA, the CDR3 is TGTGCCAGCAGTGAATCAACGGGTCGTTCGTGCTTC. The rearrangement links TRBV2 to TRBJ2-7; D is unclear. The germline V gene encodes CDR1 SNHLY and CDR2 FYNNEI. The CDR3 is 12 amino acids.